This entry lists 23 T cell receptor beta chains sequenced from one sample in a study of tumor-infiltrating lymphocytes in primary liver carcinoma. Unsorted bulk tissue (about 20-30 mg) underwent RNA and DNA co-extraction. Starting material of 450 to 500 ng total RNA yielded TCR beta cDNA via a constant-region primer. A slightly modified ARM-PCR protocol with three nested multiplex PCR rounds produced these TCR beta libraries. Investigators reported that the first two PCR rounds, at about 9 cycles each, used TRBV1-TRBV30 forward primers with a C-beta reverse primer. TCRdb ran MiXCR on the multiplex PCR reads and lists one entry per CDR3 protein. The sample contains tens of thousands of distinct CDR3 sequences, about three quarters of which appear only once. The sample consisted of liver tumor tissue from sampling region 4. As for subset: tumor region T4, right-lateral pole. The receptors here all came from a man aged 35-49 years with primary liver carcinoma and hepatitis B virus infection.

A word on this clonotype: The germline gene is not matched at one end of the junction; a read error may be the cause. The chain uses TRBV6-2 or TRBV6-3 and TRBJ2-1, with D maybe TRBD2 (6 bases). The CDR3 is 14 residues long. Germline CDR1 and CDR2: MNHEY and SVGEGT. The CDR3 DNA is TGTACCACAAACTCCGGGACTTACTACAATGAGAAGTTCTTC. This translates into CTTNSGTYYNEKFF.

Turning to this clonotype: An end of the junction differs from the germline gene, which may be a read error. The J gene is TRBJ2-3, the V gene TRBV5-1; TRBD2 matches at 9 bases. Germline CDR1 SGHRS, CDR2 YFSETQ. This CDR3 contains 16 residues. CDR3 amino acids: CASSLGGTSISDTHYF. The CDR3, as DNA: TGCGCCAGCAGCTTGGGCGGGACTAGCATTTCAGATACGCACTACTTT.

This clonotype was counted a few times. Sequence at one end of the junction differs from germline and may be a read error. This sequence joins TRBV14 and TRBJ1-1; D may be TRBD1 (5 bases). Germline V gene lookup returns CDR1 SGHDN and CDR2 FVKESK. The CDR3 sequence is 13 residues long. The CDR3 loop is CASNRQLNTEASF. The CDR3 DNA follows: TGTGCCAGTAACAGGCAATTGAATACTGAAGCTTCCTTT. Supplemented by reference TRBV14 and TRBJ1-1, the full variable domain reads EAGVTQFPSHSVIEKGQTVTLRCDPISGHDNLYWYRRVMGKEIKFLLHFVKESKQDESGMPNNRFLAERTGGTYSTLKVQPAELEDSGVYFCASNRQLNTEASFGQGTRLTVV.

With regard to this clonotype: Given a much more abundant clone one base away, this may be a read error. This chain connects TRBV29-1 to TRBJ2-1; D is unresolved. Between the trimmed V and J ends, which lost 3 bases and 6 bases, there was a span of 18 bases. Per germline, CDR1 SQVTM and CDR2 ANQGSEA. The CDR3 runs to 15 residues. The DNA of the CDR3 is TGCAGCGTTGATCTTCCTAGTGCCAATACCAATGAGCAGTTCTTC. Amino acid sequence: CSVDLPSANTNEQFF.

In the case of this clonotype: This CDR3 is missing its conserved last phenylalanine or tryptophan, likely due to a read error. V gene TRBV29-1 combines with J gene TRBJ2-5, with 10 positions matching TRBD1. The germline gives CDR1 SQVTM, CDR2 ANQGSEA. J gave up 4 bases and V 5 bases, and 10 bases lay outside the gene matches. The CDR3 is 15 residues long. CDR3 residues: CSVPTDRGRSETQYS. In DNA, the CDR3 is TGCAGCGTTCCAACGGACAGGGGGAGGTCAGAGACCCAGTACTCC.

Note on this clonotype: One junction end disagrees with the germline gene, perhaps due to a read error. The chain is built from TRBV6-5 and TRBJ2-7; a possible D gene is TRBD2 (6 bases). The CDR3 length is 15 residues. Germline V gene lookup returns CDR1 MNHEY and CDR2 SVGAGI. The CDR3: CASSYRAIGGYEQYF. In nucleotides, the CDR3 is TGTGCCAGTAGTTATCGGGCTATCGGGGGCTACGAGCAGTACTTC.

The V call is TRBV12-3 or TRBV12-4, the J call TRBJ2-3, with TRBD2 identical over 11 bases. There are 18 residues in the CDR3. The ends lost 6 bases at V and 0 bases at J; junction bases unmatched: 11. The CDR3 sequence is CASSPPLAGGRSTDTQYF. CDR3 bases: TGTGCCAGCAGCCCCCCCCTAGCGGGAGGTCGAAGCACAGATACGCAGTATTTT.

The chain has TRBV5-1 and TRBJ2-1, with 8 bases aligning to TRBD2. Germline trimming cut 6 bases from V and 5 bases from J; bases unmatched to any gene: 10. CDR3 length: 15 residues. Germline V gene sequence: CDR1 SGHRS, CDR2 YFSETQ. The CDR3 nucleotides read TGCGCCAGCATCCGGACTAGCAGAAACAACAATGAGCAGTTCTTC. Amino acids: CASIRTSRNNNEQFF. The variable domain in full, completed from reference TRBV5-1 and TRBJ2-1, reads KAGVTQTPRYLIKTRGQQVTLSCSPISGHRSVSWYQQTPGQGLQFLFEYFSETQRNKGNFPGRFSGRQFSNSRSEMNVSTLELGDSALYLCASIRTSRNNNEQFFGPGTRLTVL.

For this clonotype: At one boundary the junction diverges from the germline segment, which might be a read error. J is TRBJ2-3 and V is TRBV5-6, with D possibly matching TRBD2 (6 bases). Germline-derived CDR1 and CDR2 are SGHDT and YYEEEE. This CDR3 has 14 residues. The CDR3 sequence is CVSSEADRLDTQYF. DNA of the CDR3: TGTGTCAGCAGCGAAGCGGACCGACTAGATACACAGTATTTT.

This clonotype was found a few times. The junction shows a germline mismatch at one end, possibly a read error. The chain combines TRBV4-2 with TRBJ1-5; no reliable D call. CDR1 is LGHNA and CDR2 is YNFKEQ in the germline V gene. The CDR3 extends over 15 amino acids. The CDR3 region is CASGQDWTPNQSQHF. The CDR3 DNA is TGTGCCAGCGGCCAGGATTGGACCCCAAATCAGTCCCAGCATTTT.

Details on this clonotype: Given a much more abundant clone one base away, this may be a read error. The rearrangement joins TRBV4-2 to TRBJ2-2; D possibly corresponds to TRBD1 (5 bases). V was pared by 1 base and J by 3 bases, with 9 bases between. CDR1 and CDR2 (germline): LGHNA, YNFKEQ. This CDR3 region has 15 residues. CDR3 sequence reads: CASSQATEDTGELFF. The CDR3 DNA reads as TGTGCCAGCAGCCAAGCGACAGAGGACACCGGGGAGCTGTTTTTT.

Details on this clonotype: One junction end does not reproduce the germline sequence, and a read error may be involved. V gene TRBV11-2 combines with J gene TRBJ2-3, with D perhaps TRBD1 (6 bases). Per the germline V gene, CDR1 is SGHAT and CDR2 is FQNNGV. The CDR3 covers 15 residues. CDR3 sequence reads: CASGMLQGRPDTQCF. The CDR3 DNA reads TGTGCCAGCGGAATGCTACAGGGTCGGCCAGATACGCAGTGTTTT.

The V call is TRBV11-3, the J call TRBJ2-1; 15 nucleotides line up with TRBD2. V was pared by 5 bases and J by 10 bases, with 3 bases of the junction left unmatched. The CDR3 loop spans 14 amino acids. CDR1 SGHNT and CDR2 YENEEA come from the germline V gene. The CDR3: CASSPGTSGREQFF. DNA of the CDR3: TGTGCCAGCAGCCCCGGGACTAGCGGGAGGGAGCAGTTCTTC.

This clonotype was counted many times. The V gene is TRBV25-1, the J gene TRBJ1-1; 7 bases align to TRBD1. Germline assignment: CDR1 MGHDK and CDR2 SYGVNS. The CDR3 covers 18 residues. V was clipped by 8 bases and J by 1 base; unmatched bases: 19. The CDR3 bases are TGTGCCAGCTGTCCCAGGATGGGACAGCCAGGAAAGAACACTGAAGCTTTCTTT. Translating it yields CASCPRMGQPGKNTEAFF.

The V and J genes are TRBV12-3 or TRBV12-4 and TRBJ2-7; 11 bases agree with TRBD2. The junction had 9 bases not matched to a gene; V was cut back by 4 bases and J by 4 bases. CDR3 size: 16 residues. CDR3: CASSSGTSGCGYEQYF. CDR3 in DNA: TGTGCCAGCAGTTCCGGGACTAGCGGATGTGGTTACGAGCAGTACTTC.

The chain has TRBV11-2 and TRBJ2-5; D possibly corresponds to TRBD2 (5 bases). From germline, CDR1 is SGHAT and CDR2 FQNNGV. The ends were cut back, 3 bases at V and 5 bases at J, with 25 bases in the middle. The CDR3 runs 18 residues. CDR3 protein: CASSLTRLALGKKETQYF. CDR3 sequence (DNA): TGTGCCAGCAGCTTGACGAGGCTAGCCCTGGGAAAAAAGGAGACCCAGTACTTC.

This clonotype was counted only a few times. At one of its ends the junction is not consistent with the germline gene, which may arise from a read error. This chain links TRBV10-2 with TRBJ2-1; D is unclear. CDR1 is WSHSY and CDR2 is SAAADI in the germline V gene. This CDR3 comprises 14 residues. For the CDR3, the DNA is TGCGCCAGCAGTAAGGGCAGGTTACTCAATGAGGAGTTCTTC. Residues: CASSKGRLLNEEFF.

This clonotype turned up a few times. CDR3 coding DNA: TGTGCCAGCATGACGGGAGGGGGTTACTACGAGCAGTACTTC. As protein: CASMTGGGYYEQYF. The genes are TRBV2 and TRBJ2-7, with 8 bases fitting TRBD2. The V gene end was trimmed by 7 bases and the J gene end by 3 bases; junction bases not matched to a gene: 8. The CDR3 has 14 amino acids. Germline CDR1 and CDR2: SNHLY and FYNNEI.

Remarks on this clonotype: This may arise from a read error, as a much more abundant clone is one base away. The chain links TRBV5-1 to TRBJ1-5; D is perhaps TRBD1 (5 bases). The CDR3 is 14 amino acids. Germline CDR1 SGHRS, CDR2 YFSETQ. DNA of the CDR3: TGCGGCAGCAGCTTGGGGGACCTAAATCAGCCCCAGCATTTT. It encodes CGSSLGDLNQPQHF.

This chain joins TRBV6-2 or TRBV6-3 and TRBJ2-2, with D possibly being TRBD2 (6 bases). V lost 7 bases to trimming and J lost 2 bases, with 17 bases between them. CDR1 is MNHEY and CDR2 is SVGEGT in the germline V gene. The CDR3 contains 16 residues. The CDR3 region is CASTGGAAANTGELFF. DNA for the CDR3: TGTGCCAGCACCGGCGGGGCGGCTGCTAACACCGGGGAGCTGTTTTTT.

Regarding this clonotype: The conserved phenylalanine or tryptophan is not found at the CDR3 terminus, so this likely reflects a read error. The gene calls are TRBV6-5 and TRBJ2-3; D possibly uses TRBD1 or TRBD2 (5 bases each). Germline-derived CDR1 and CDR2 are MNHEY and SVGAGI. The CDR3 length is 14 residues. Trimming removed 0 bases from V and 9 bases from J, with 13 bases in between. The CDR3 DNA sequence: TGTGCCAGCAGTTACTCGAGGGAACAGGAGACGCAGTATTCT. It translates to CASSYSREQETQYS.

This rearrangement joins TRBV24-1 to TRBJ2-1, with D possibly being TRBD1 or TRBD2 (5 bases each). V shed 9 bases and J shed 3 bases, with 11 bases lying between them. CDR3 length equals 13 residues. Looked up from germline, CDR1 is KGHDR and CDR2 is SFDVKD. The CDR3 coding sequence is TGTGCCACCGGGGCTAGCAGCTACAATGAGCAGTTCTTC. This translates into CATGASSYNEQFF.

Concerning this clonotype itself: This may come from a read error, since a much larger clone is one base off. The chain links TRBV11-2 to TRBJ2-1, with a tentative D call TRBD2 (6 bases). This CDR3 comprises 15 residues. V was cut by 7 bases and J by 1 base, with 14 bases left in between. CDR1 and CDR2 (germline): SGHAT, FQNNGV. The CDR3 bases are TGTGCCAGCATCCCCGGGACTTCTTCCTACAATGAGCAGTTCTTC. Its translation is CASIPGTSSYNEQFF. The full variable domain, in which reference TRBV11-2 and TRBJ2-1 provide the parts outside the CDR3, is EAGVAQSPRYKIIEKRQSVAFWCNPISGHATLYWYQQILGQGPKLLIQFQNNGVVDDSQLPKDRFSAERLKGVDSTLKIQPAKLEDSAVYLCASIPGTSSYNEQFFGPGTRLTVL.